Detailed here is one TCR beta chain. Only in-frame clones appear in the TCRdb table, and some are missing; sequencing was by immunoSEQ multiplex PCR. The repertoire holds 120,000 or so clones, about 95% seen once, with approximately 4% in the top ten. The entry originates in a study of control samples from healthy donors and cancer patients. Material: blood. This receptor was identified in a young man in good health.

This CDR3 reads CASSLGSETQYF. Written as DNA, the CDR3 is TGTGCCAGCAGCTTGGGTAGCGAGACCCAGTACTTC. The rearrangement uses TRBV5-6 and TRBJ2-5; no reliable D call. This CDR3 contains 12 residues. Trimming removed 0 bases from V and 5 bases from J, with 5 bases in between. The germline CDR1 and CDR2 sequences are SGHDT and YYEEEE. The full variable domain, rest sourced from reference TRBV5-6 and TRBJ2-5, is DAGVTQSPTHLIKTRGQQVTLRCSPKSGHDTVSWYQQALGQGPQFIFQYYEEEERQRGNFPDRFSGHQFPNYSSELNVNALLLGDSALYLCASSLGSETQYFGPGTRLLVL.